What follows is one T cell receptor beta chain and its context. Its target is not known. The record originates from a study of T cell responses to AZD1222 COVID-19 vaccine. Broader study findings: Across the whole spike, CD4 TCRs peaked at regions 160-218 and 743-854. Two doses of AZD1222 preceded a rise in Spike-specific TCR breadth and depth.

The CDR3 totals 16 residues. Germline V gene lookup returns CDR1 SNHLY and CDR2 FYNNEI. V was pared by 0 bases and J by 0 bases, with 3 bases of the junction left unmatched. Sequenced by immunoSEQ multiplex PCR; TCRdb stores in-frame clones only, minus some. The repertoire holds 130,000 to 150,000 clones, with around 89% as singletons. Sample: peripheral blood, taken on day 0 of AZD1222 vaccination. The rearrangement links TRBV2 to TRBJ1-2, with 8 bases aligning to TRBD1. The origin of this receptor is an adult in good health. The CDR3 here is CASSEARTGTNYGYTF. CDR3 nucleotide sequence: TGTGCCAGCAGTGAAGCTCGGACAGGGACTAACTATGGCTACACCTTC.